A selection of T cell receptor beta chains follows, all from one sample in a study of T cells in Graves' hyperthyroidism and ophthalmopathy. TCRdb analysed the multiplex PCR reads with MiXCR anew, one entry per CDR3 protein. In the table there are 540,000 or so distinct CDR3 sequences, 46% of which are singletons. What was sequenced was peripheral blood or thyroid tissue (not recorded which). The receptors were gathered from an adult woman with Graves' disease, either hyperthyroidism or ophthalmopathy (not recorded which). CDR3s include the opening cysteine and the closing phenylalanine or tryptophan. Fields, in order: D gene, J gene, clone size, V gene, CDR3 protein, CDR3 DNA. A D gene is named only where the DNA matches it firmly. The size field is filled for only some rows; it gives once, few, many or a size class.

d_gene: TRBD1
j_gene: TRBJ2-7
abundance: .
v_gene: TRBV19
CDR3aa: CASSMTGSVDEQYF
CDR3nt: TGTGCCAGTAGTATGACAGGGTCTGTCGACGAGCAGTACTTC

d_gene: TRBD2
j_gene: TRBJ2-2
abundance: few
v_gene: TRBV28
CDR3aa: CASRDSGRNTGELFF
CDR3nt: TGTGCCAGCAGGGACAGCGGGAGGAACACCGGGGAGCTGTTTTTT

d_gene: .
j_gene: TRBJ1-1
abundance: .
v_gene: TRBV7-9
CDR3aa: CASSWPFRNTEAFF
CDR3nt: TGTGCCAGCAGCTGGCCGTTCCGGAACACTGAAGCTTTCTTT

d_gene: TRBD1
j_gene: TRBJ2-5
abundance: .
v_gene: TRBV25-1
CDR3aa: CASSGGQGPQETRYF
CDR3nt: TGTGCCAGCAGTGGAGGACAGGGACCCCAAGAGACCCGGTACTTC

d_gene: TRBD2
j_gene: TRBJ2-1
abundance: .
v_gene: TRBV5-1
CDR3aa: CASSLALAGPTDTQFF
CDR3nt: TGCGCCAGCAGCTTGGCGTTAGCGGGTCCCACAGATACGCAGTTCTTC

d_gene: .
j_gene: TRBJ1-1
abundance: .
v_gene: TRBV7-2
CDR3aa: CASSFGLEGNTEAFF
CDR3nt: TGTGCCAGCAGCTTCGGGTTGGAGGGGAACACTGAAGCTTTCTTT

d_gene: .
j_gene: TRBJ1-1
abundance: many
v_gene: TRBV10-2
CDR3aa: CASRKTENTEAFF
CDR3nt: TGCGCCAGCAGGAAGACGGAGAACACTGAAGCTTTCTTT

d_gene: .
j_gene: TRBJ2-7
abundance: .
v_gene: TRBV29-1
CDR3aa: CSPFGGAYEQYF
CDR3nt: TGCAGTCCGTTCGGGGGTGCCTACGAGCAGTACTTC

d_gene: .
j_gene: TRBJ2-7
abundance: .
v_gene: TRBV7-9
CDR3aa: CASSLHSLVYEQYF
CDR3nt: TGTGCCAGCAGTTTGCACAGCCTTGTTTACGAGCAGTACTTC

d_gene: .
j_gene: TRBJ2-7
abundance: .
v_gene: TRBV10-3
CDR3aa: CAISGDEQYF
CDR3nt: TGTGCCATCAGTGGAGACGAGCAGTACTTC

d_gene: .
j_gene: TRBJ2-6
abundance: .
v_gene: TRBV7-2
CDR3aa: CASSNHHSGANVLTF
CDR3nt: TGTGCCAGCAGCAACCACCACTCTGGGGCCAACGTCCTGACTTTC

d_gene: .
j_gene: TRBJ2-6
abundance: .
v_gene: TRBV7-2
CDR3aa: CASSSRFTGPGANVLTF
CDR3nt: TGTGCCAGCAGCTCACGCTTCACGGGGCCTGGGGCCAACGTCCTGACTTTC

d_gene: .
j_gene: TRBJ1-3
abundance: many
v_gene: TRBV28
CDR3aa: CASSFSVNTIYF
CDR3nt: TGTGCCAGCAGTTTTAGCGTAAACACCATATATTTT

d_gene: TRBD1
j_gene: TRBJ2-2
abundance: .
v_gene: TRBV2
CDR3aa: CASWMGTANTGELFF
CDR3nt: TGTGCCAGCTGGATGGGGACAGCGAACACCGGGGAGCTGTTTTTT

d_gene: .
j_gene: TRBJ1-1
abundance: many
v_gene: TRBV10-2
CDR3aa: CASSEGTAPALMNTEAFF
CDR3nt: TGCGCCAGCAGTGAGGGGACCGCACCGGCCTTGATGAACACTGAAGCTTTCTTT

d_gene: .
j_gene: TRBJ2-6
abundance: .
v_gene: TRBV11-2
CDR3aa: CASSLGDARSGANVLAF
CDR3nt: TGTGCCAGCAGCCTTGGGGACGCCCGCTCTGGGGCCAACGTCCTGGCTTTC

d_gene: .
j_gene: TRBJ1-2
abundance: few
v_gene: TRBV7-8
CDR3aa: CASSSEGLGYTF
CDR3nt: TGTGCCAGCAGCTCCGAAGGTCTCGGCTACACCTTC

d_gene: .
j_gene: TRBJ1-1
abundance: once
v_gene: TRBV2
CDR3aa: CASSATTMTEAFF
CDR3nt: TGTGCCAGCAGTGCCACTACGATGACTGAAGCTTTCTTT

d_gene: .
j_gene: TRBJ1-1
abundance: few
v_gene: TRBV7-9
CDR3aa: CASSPFGTEAFF
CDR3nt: TGTGCCAGCAGCCCATTTGGGACAGAAGCTTTCTTT

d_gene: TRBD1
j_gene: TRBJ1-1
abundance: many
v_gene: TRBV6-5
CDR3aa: CASSYHRGVNTEAFF
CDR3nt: TGTGCCAGCAGTTACCACAGGGGTGTCAACACTGAAGCTTTCTTT

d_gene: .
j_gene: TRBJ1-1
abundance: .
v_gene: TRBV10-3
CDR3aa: CAISEEGIGEAFF
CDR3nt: TGTGCCATCAGTGAGGAGGGGATTGGTGAAGCTTTCTTT

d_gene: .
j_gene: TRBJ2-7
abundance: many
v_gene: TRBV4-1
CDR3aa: CASSHRAVRYEQYF
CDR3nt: TGCGCCAGCAGCCACCGAGCGGTACGCTACGAGCAGTACTTC

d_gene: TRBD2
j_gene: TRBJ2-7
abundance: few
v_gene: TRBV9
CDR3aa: CASSPLAGPYEQYF
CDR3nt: TGTGCCAGCTCACCTCTAGCGGGTCCCTACGAGCAGTACTTC

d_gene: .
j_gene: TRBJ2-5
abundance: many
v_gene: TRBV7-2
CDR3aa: CASSFGSRETQYF
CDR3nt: TGTGCCAGCAGCTTCGGGTCCCGGGAGACCCAGTACTTC

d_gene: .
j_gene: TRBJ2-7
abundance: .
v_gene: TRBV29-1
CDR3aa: CSVPSPSGRYEQYF
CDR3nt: TGCAGCGTCCCAAGCCCGAGCGGTCGCTACGAGCAGTACTTC

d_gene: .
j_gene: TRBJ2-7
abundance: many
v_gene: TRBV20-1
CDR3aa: CSARRTTNYEQYF
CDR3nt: TGCAGTGCCCGACGGACAACCAACTACGAGCAGTACTTC

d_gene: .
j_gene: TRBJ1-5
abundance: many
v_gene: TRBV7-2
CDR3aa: CASKTDYSNQPQHF
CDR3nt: TGTGCCAGCAAGACGGACTATAGCAATCAGCCCCAGCATTTT

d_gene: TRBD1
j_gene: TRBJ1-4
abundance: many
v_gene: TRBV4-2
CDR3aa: CASSHRDSDEKLFF
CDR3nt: TGTGCCAGCAGCCACCGGGACAGCGACGAAAAACTGTTTTTT

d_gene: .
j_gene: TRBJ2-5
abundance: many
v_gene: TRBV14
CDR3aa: CASSQHGGETQYF
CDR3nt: TGTGCCAGCAGCCAACACGGAGGAGAGACCCAGTACTTC

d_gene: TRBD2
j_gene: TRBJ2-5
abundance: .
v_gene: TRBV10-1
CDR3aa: CATRLADSYQETQYF
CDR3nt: TGCGCCACCAGACTAGCGGATAGCTACCAAGAGACCCAGTACTTC

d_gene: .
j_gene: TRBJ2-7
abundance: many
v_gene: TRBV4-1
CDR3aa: CASSPRRTSYEQYF
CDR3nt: TGCGCCAGCAGCCCTCGTCGAACCAGCTACGAGCAGTACTTC

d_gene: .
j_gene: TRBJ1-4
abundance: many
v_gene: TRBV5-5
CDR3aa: CASSLGHSNEKLFF
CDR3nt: TGTGCCAGCAGCTTGGGTCACAGTAATGAAAAACTGTTTTTT

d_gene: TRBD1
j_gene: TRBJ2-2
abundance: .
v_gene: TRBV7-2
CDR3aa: CAIRGSGTANTGELFF
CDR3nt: TGTGCCATCAGAGGTTCCGGGACAGCGAACACCGGGGAGCTGTTTTTT

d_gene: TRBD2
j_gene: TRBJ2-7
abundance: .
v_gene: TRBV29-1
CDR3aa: CSVERAGESYEQYF
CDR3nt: TGCAGCGTTGAACGAGCGGGGGAGTCCTACGAGCAGTACTTC

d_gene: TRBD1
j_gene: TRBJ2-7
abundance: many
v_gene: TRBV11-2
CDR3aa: CASSRDRAHEQYF
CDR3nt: TGTGCCAGCAGCAGGGACAGGGCCCACGAGCAGTACTTC

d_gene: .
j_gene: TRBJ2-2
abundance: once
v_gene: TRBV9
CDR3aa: CASSEGRFHGELFF
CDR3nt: TGTGCCAGCAGCGAAGGGAGGTTCCACGGGGAGCTGTTTTTT

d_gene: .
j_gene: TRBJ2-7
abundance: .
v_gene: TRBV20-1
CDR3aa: CSVRGIAAYEQYF
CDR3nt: TGCAGTGTTAGAGGGATAGCAGCCTACGAGCAGTACTTC

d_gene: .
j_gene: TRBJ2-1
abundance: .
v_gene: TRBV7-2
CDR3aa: CASSLDASGFF
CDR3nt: TGTGCCAGCAGCTTAGACGCCAGTGGGTTCTTC

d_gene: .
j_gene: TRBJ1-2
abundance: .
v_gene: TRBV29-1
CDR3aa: CSVDPRLFGYTF
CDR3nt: TGCAGCGTTGATCCCCGGTTATTCGGCTACACCTTC

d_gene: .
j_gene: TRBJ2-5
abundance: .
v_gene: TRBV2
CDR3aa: CASSRYAETQYF
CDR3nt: TGTGCCAGCAGTAGGTACGCGGAGACCCAGTACTTC

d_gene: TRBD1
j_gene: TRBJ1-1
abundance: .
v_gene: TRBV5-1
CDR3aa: CASSLQGIVGTEAFF
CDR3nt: TGCGCCAGCAGCCTACAGGGGATTGTGGGCACTGAAGCTTTCTTT

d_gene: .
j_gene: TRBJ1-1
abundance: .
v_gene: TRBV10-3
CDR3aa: CAISRLGTEAFF
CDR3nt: TGTGCCATCAGCCGACTAGGTACTGAAGCTTTCTTT

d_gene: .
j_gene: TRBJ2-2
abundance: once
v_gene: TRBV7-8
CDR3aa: CASSSSSGGELFF
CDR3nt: TGTGCCAGCAGCTCGAGTAGCGGCGGCGAGCTGTTTTTT